This T cell receptor (beta chain) was found in a study of T-cell reconstitution after alpha-beta-depleted transplantation in children. This clonotype was recorded many times. Unique molecular identifiers were built into the TCRbeta library. TCRdb ran MiXCR on the PCR reads and lists one entry per CDR3 protein. The table shows some 220,000 distinct CDR3 sequences, with approximately 10% occurring only once. V trimming: 1 base; J trimming: 4 bases; junction bases outside the gene matches: 5. The length of the CDR3 is 14 residues. Germline V lookup: CDR1 SQVTM, CDR2 ANQGSEA. This chain connects TRBV29-1 to TRBJ2-5, with 8 positions matching TRBD2. The sample in question was PBMCs from the stem cell graft donor, obtained from the stem cell graft. The receptor was isolated from a human donor who donated a stem cell graft to a child with acute lymphoblastic leukemia. The CDR3 DNA is TGCAGCGTTGAAGGCGGGGGGCTTCGAGAGACCCAGTACTTC. It encodes CSVEGGGLRETQYF.